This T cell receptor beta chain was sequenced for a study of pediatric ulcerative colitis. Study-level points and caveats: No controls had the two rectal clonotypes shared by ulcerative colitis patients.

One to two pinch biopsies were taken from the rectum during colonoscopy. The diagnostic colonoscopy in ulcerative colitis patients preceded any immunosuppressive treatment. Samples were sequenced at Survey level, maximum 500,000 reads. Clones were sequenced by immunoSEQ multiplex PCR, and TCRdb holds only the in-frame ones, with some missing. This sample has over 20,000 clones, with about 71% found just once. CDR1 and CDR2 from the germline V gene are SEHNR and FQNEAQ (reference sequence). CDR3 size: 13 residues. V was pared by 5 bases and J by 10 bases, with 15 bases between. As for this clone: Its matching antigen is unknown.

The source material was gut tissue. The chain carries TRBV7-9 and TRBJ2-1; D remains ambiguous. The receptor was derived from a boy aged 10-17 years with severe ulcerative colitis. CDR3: CASSPSEGREQFF. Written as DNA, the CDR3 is TGTGCCAGCAGCCCAAGCGAAGGCAGGGAGCAGTTCTTC.